The 28 T cell receptor beta chains below come from one sample, sequenced in a study of T-cell reconstitution after alpha-beta-depleted transplantation in children. The TCRbeta library incorporated unique molecular identifiers. In TCRdb, the PCR reads were re-called with MiXCR into one record per CDR3 protein. The profile shows hundreds of thousands of distinct CDR3 sequences, 16% of them singletons. The sample was PBMCs, mostly from graft donor cells, taken 360 days after TCRalphabeta/CD19-depleted stem cell transplant. The receptors were sampled from a boy less than two years old who had a stem cell transplant for Wiskott-Aldrich syndrome, so the T cells may come from the graft donor.

This clonotype has more than one count but fewer than ten. V usage is TRBV24-1 and J usage is TRBJ2-2; a weak D match, TRBD2 (7 bases). V was clipped by 8 bases and J by 3 bases, with 15 bases between them. Germline V CDR1 and CDR2: KGHDR, SFDVKD. The CDR3 contains 15 residues. DNA of the CDR3: TGTGCCACCACCGCGGGGGCGCCGGACACCGGGGAGCTGTTTTTT. Its protein product is CATTAGAPDTGELFF.

V gene TRBV12-3 or TRBV12-4 combines with J gene TRBJ2-7, with TRBD1 identical over 9 bases. This CDR3 contains 15 residues. J lost 3 bases, V lost 3 bases, and 6 bases had no gene match. The CDR3 here is CASSFWTGVYYEQYF. The CDR3 DNA follows: TGTGCCAGCAGTTTTTGGACAGGGGTTTACTACGAGCAGTACTTC.

The rearrangement links TRBV5-1 to TRBJ2-2; 9 nucleotides match TRBD1. The V gene end was trimmed by 0 bases and the J gene end by 2 bases; junction bases not matched to a gene: 5. The CDR3 is 17 residues long. Looked up from germline, CDR1 is SGHRS and CDR2 is YFSETQ. The CDR3 sequence is CASSLDPGQGNTGELFF. The CDR3 DNA is TGCGCCAGCAGCTTGGACCCGGGACAGGGTAACACCGGGGAGCTGTTTTTT.

The CDR3 DNA reads as TGTGCCACCAGTGATCCCGGAGGGACAAAACAAGAGACCCAGTACTTC. Its translation is CATSDPGGTKQETQYF. The chain is built from TRBV24-1 and TRBJ2-5; D is possibly TRBD1 or TRBD2 (6 bases each). V was clipped by 3 bases and J by 2 bases, with 15 bases between them. Germline V gives CDR1 KGHDR, CDR2 SFDVKD. The CDR3 is 16 residues long.

V usage is TRBV3-1 and J usage is TRBJ2-1; D is perhaps TRBD2 (5 bases). V lost 3 bases and J lost 8, with 11 bases in between. This CDR3 has 13 amino acids. CDR1 and CDR2 (germline): LGHDT, YNNKEL (reference sequence). CDR3 sequence reads: CASSHGNGDEQFF. Here the CDR3 DNA reads TGTGCCAGCAGCCACGGCAACGGGGATGAGCAGTTCTTC.

This sequence joins TRBV29-1 and TRBJ2-2; 14 bases fit TRBD2. Germline V gene lookup returns CDR1 SQVTM and CDR2 ANQGSEA. This CDR3 contains 15 residues. J lost 4 bases, V lost 4 bases, and 2 bases had no gene match. The CDR3, as DNA: TGCAGCGTTGCTGGGACTAGCGGGGGCACCGGGGAGCTGTTTTTT. Amino acid sequence: CSVAGTSGGTGELFF.

The genes are TRBV5-1 and TRBJ2-7, with D possibly matching TRBD2 (7 bases). CDR3 length equals 16 residues. Trimming pared 0 bases from V and 1 base from J, leaving 14 bases between. Germline V CDR1 and CDR2: SGHRS, YFSETQ. CDR3 in amino acids: CASSLVGGQFSYEQYF. The CDR3 region has the DNA TGCGCCAGCAGCTTGGTGGGGGGGCAGTTTTCCTACGAGCAGTACTTC.

V and J are TRBV7-2 and TRBJ2-7; 7 positions agree with TRBD2. This CDR3 region has 13 residues. Per the germline V gene, CDR1 is SGHTA and CDR2 is FQGNSA. After removal of 5 bases from V and 3 bases from J, the junction contained 4 bases not matched to a gene. The CDR3: CASSRGDHYEQYF. CDR3 in DNA: TGTGCCAGCAGCCGGGGGGACCACTACGAGCAGTACTTC.

The J gene is TRBJ2-7, the V gene TRBV18; 10 bases map to TRBD1. The CDR3 consists of 14 residues. The V and J ends lost 6 bases and 3 bases, in that order; junction bases with no gene match: 5. Germline V lookup: CDR1 KGHSH, CDR2 LQKENI. CDR3: CASSPGQGFYEQYF. In nucleotides, the CDR3 is TGTGCCAGCTCTCCGGGACAGGGGTTCTACGAGCAGTACTTC.

Only a few counts were recorded for this clonotype. The chain is built from TRBV7-9 and TRBJ1-3; weak D call: TRBD1 (6 bases). The V end was cut by 2 bases, the J end by 4 bases, with 9 bases between. Germline V gene lookup returns CDR1 SEHNR and CDR2 FQNEAQ (reference sequence). CDR3 length equals 14 residues. The chain's CDR3 is CASSLSGAGNTIYF. CDR3 coding DNA: TGTGCCAGCAGCTTATCAGGGGCAGGAAACACCATATATTTT.

This clonotype has ten or more counts. The CDR3 DNA sequence: TGCAGCGTTGAAGGAGCAGGGGGGTACGAGCAGTACTTC. Translation gives CSVEGAGGYEQYF. The J gene is TRBJ2-7, the V gene TRBV29-1, with D possibly matching TRBD1 (7 bases). Germline V gene sequence: CDR1 SQVTM, CDR2 ANQGSEA. Trimming pared 1 base from V and 4 bases from J, leaving 11 bases between. The CDR3 spans 13 residues.

The CDR3 DNA reads TGTGCCAGCAGCTTTGTTGGGGGGAAGGTCTACTACGAGCAGTACTTC. Protein product: CASSFVGGKVYYEQYF. This sequence joins TRBV7-8 and TRBJ2-7; D is perhaps TRBD2 (6 bases). Deletions cut 3 bases from V and 3 bases from J, with 18 bases between. Germline V lookup: CDR1 SGHVS, CDR2 FQNEAQ. The CDR3 extends over 16 amino acids.

V is TRBV6-1 and J is TRBJ2-2, with 9 bases matching TRBD1. The ends lost 5 bases at V and 2 bases at J; junction bases unmatched: 6. Germline CDR1 reads MNHNS; CDR2 reads SASEGT. The CDR3 sequence is 16 residues long. The CDR3 reads CASSPYRGQNTGELFF. In DNA, the CDR3 is TGTGCCAGCAGTCCCTACAGGGGGCAAAACACCGGGGAGCTGTTTTTT.

This clonotype was seen only a few times. The chain couples TRBV2 to TRBJ2-1, with 12 nucleotides matching TRBD2. Germline lookup yields CDR1 SNHLY and CDR2 FYNNEI. The CDR3 extends over 19 amino acids. After removal of 2 bases from V and 5 bases from J, the junction contained 13 bases not matched to a gene. CDR3 residues: CASSEYGATSGGGNNEQFF. The CDR3 DNA reads TGTGCCAGCAGTGAATATGGGGCGACTAGCGGGGGAGGGAACAATGAGCAGTTCTTC.

The V gene is TRBV5-1, the J gene TRBJ2-7; 10 bases agree with TRBD1. With 4 bases clipped from V and 4 bases from J, the junction kept 11 bases outside the gene matches. The V gene's germline CDR1 is SGHRS and CDR2 YFSETQ. This CDR3 is 16 amino acids long. CDR3 bases: TGCGCCAGCAGCCCAAATCCCGGGACAGGGGCTTACGAGCAGTACTTC. Translation: CASSPNPGTGAYEQYF.

Only a few counts were recorded for this clonotype. This sequence joins TRBV7-9 and TRBJ2-1; 11 nucleotides align to TRBD2. The CDR3 is 16 amino acids. The V gene's germline CDR1 is SEHNR and CDR2 FQNEAQ (reference sequence). V shed 6 bases and J 6 bases; nucleotides not matched to a gene: 10. This CDR3 is CASRKGLAEGSNEQFF. The CDR3 DNA reads as TGTGCCAGCAGAAAGGGACTAGCGGAGGGGTCCAATGAGCAGTTCTTC.

This rearrangement joins TRBV30 to TRBJ2-1, with D unclear. This CDR3 is 15 amino acids long. The germline CDR1 and CDR2 sequences are GTSNPN and SVGIG (reference sequence). V lost 0 bases and J 0 bases, leaving 9 bases between the germline ends. The CDR3 loop reads CAWSVSPVSYNEQFF. The CDR3 bases are TGTGCCTGGAGTGTGTCACCGGTCTCCTACAATGAGCAGTTCTTC.

This clonotype was found many times. V and J are TRBV12-3 or TRBV12-4 and TRBJ1-1, with D possibly being TRBD1 (6 bases). CDR3 length: 13 residues. V lost 4 bases and J 1 base, leaving 7 bases between the germline ends. The CDR3 reads CASSWDKNTEAFF. Here the CDR3 DNA reads TGTGCCAGCAGTTGGGACAAGAACACTGAAGCTTTCTTT.

This sequence joins TRBV5-1 and TRBJ2-1; 8 bases line up with TRBD2. V was clipped by 2 bases and J by 2 bases; unmatched bases: 9. The CDR3 runs 17 residues. Germline loops: CDR1 SGHRS, CDR2 YFSETQ. The CDR3 DNA is TGCGCCAGCAGCTTTACCCTACTAGCGGAGACCTACAATGAGCAGTTCTTC. The encoded protein is CASSFTLLAETYNEQFF. Using reference TRBV5-1 and TRBJ2-1 for the parts outside the CDR3, the full variable domain is KAGVTQTPRYLIKTRGQQVTLSCSPISGHRSVSWYQQTPGQGLQFLFEYFSETQRNKGNFPGRFSGRQFSNSRSEMNVSTLELGDSALYLCASSFTLLAETYNEQFFGPGTRLTVL.

This chain uses TRBV7-2 with TRBJ2-3, with D possibly TRBD2 on 6 matching bases. Germline V gene sequence: CDR1 SGHTA, CDR2 FQGNSA. V was clipped by 0 bases and J by 4 bases, with 14 bases between them. CDR3 size: 16 residues. CDR3 sequence: CASSLAQGPGADTQYF. The CDR3 nucleotides read TGTGCCAGCAGCTTAGCCCAGGGTCCGGGGGCAGATACGCAGTATTTT. The whole variable domain, filled in from reference TRBV7-2 and TRBJ2-3, reads GAGVSQSPSNKVTEKGKDVELRCDPISGHTALYWYRQSLGQGLEFLIYFQGNSAPDKSGLPSDRFSAERTGGSVSTLTIQRTQQEDSAVYLCASSLAQGPGADTQYFGPGTRLTVL.

This clonotype was seen a handful of times. The CDR3 reads CSVGQLMNTEAFF. The DNA of the CDR3 is TGCAGCGTTGGACAGCTCATGAACACTGAAGCTTTCTTT. The V and J genes are TRBV29-1 and TRBJ1-1, with a possible D match to TRBD1 (5 bases). The CDR3 covers 13 residues. V lost 4 bases and J 0 bases, leaving 9 bases between the germline ends. Germline lookup yields CDR1 SQVTM and CDR2 ANQGSEA. Combining the CDR3 with reference TRBV29-1 and TRBJ1-1 gives the whole variable domain SAVISQKPSRDICQRGTSLTIQCQVDSQVTMMFWYRQQPGQSLTLIATANQGSEATYESGFVIDKFPISRPNLTFSTLTVSNMSPEDSSIYLCSVGQLMNTEAFFGQGTRLTVV.

This clonotype was seen a handful of times. The chain joins TRBV4-1 to TRBJ2-2; the D is unclear. CDR1 and CDR2 from the germline V gene are MGHRA and YSYEKL. This CDR3 comprises 14 residues. V gave up 6 bases and J gave up 5 bases, with 13 bases separating them. The CDR3 DNA sequence: TGCGCCAGCAGACCAGGTGCCTTGACCGGGGAGCTGTTTTTT. Protein sequence: CASRPGALTGELFF.

This clonotype was seen repeatedly, ten times or more. The J gene is TRBJ2-3, the V gene TRBV5-1, with no clear D. This CDR3 has 14 residues. Germline V CDR1 and CDR2: SGHRS, YFSETQ. The V gene lost 0 bases and the J gene lost 2 bases, with 7 bases spanning the gap. CDR3 amino acids: CASSLEQHTDTQYF. CDR3 coding DNA: TGCGCCAGCAGCTTGGAACAGCACACAGATACGCAGTATTTT.

The chain links TRBV10-3 to TRBJ2-3; 11 positions agree with TRBD2. This CDR3 has 19 amino acids. V gave up 6 bases and J gave up 0 bases; unmatched junction bases: 14. CDR1 is ENHRY and CDR2 is SYGVKD in the germline V gene. Here the CDR3 DNA reads TGTGCCATCAGGGCCACTAGCGGGGGCCGAATTCTCAGCACAGATACGCAGTATTTT. Amino acids: CAIRATSGGRILSTDTQYF.

V usage is TRBV28 and J usage is TRBJ2-7; a weak D match, TRBD2 (5 bases). The CDR3 covers 11 residues. Germline CDR1 MDHEN, CDR2 SYDVKM. V was trimmed by 4 bases and J by 7 bases, leaving 8 bases between them. DNA for the CDR3: TGTGCCAGCAGTTGGAGGAAAGAGCAGTACTTC. Protein sequence: CASSWRKEQYF.

The chain is built from TRBV11-2 and TRBJ1-2; no definite D call. CDR3 length: 16 amino acids. CDR1 and CDR2 from the germline V gene are SGHAT and FQNNGV. V lost 3 bases and J lost 2, with 16 bases in between. This chain's CDR3 is CASSLRAFSKNYGYTF. The CDR3 bases are TGTGCCAGCAGCTTGAGGGCGTTTTCAAAAAACTATGGCTACACCTTC.

The chain joins TRBV20-1 to TRBJ1-5; 7 bases agree with TRBD1. The CDR3 is made up of 15 amino acids. J lost 5 bases, V lost 4 bases, and 11 bases had no gene match. Germline V gene data show CDR1 as DFQATT and CDR2 as SNEGSKA (reference sequence). CDR3 DNA sequence: TGCAGTGCTATCGGTGACAGGGTTCTTGATCAGCCCCAGCATTTT. It translates to CSAIGDRVLDQPQHF.

This clonotype appeared a few times. The rearrangement uses TRBV5-1 and TRBJ2-1; no reliable D call. This CDR3 is 15 amino acids long. Trimming stripped 2 bases from V and 10 bases from J, with 19 bases between. Germline V CDR1 and CDR2: SGHRS, YFSETQ. CDR3 protein: CASSFIPEHPLEQFF. For the CDR3, the DNA is TGCGCCAGCAGCTTTATACCCGAGCACCCTCTCGAGCAGTTCTTC.